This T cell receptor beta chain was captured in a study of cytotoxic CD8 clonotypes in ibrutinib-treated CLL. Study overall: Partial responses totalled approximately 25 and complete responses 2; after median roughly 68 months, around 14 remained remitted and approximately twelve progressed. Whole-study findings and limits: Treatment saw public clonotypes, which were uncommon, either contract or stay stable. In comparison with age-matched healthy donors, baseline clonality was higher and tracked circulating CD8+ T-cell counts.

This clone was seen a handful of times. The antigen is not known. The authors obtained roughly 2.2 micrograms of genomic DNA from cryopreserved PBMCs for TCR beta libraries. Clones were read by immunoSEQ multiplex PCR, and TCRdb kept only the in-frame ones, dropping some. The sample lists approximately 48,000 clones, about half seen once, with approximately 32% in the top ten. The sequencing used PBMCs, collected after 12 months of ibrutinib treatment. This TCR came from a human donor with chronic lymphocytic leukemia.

The chain's CDR3 is CASSEGGLAYEQYF. For the CDR3, the DNA is TGCGCCAGCAGTGAAGGAGGGTTGGCCTACGAGCAGTACTTC. The chain is built from TRBV10-1 and TRBJ2-7; D is perhaps TRBD2 (6 bases). CDR1 and CDR2 (germline): WNHNN, SYGVQD (reference sequence). The CDR3 has 14 amino acids. V dropped 3 bases and J dropped 2 bases, with 11 bases sitting between them.